The 9 T cell receptor beta chains below come from one sample, sequenced in a study of T cell clonality in common variable immunodeficiency. Study conclusions and caveats: Common variable immunodeficiency TCR beta sequences reportedly had fewer deletions and N-nucleotide insertions.

No antigens are known for them. Assay used: immunoSEQ multiplex PCR; TCRdb lists only in-frame clones, some missing. This set yields approximately 16,000 clones and no singletons; the top ten hold about 14%. Sequencing was performed on peripheral blood mononuclear cells. The receptors shown here come from a human donor with common variable immunodeficiency.

This clone came up a few times. The read stops 3 residues short of the end of the CDR3; the missing end is completed from the germline J gene. The chain employs TRBV18 and TRBJ2-7, with 9 bases lining up with TRBD1. V was clipped by 4 bases and J by 5 bases; unmatched bases: 9. The CDR3 consists of 15 residues. Germline V gene lookup returns CDR1 KGHSH and CDR2 LQKENI. Partial CDR3 DNA: TGTGCCAGCTCACGGGGACAGGGAATAAACAACGAG. This encodes CASSRGQGINNE. The whole CDR3 is CASSRGQGINNEQYF.

With regard to this clone: The read ends 3 residues shy of where the CDR3 ends; the end is completed using the germline J gene. The chain uses TRBV18 and TRBJ2-5; weak D call: TRBD1 (6 bases). The V gene's germline CDR1 is KGHSH and CDR2 LQKENI. Trimming took off 2 bases at V and 2 bases at J, with 6 bases between the two ends. The CDR3 totals 13 residues. Here the CDR3 reads CASSPGQQETQYF. Partial CDR3 DNA: TGTGCCAGCTCACCAGGACAGCAAGAGACC.

The sample holds many counts of this clone. The missing CDR3 end, 3 residues past where the read stops, is filled in from the germline J gene. This rearrangement joins TRBV29-1 to TRBJ1-1; perhaps TRBD1 as D (5 bases). Germline CDR1 SQVTM, CDR2 ANQGSEA. CDR3 size: 13 residues. V lost 6 bases, J lost 4 bases, and 15 bases lay in between. Incomplete CDR3 DNA: TGCAGCGTGGTAACAGGAGGCGGCACTGAA. Translation gives CSVVTGGGTE. The CDR3, in full, reads CSVVTGGGTEAFF.

This clone was picked up a small number of times. Read data end 3 residues before the CDR3 end; the end is taken from the germline J gene. V and J are TRBV18 and TRBJ2-3; D perhaps matches TRBD2 (5 bases). The CDR3 runs 16 residues. V was pared by 4 bases and J by 6 bases, with 20 bases between. The V gene's germline CDR1 is KGHSH and CDR2 LQKENI. The covered CDR3 bases are TGTGCCAGCTCACTTTTTTTCGGACGAGCGGACGATACG. Amino acids: CASSLFFGRADDT. The whole CDR3 region reads CASSLFFGRADDTQYF.

To note about this clone: Read sequence stops 3 residues before the CDR3 end, and the germline J gene provides the missing end. The chain joins TRBV2 to TRBJ2-1; D is possibly TRBD1 (6 bases). This CDR3 region has 15 residues. Trimming removed 10 bases at V and 2 bases at J, with 18 bases between. Germline lookup yields CDR1 SNHLY and CDR2 FYNNEI. Partial CDR3 DNA: TGTGCCACCAAAGCGGTGGACAGTACCTACAATGAG. As protein: CATKAVDSTYNE. The entire CDR3 sequence reads CATKAVDSTYNEQFF.

Details on this clone: From the germline J gene comes the end of the CDR3, since the read stops 3 residues before it. J is TRBJ1-5 and V is TRBV2, with 10 bases that match TRBD1. Germline V lookup: CDR1 SNHLY, CDR2 FYNNEI. The CDR3 length is 15 residues. Germline trimming cut 6 bases from V and 1 base from J; bases unmatched to any gene: 3. The sequenced CDR3 bases are TGTGCCAGCAGCCAGGGACAGGGGAGCAATCAGCCC. Translated: CASSQGQGSNQP. The entire CDR3 protein is CASSQGQGSNQPQHF.

In its sample, this clone was seen a few times. The DNA ends 3 residues before the CDR3 does, and the rest of the CDR3 is filled in from the germline J gene. The chain is built from TRBV19 and TRBJ1-5; D remains unclear. The germline CDR1 and CDR2 sequences are LNHDA and SQIVND (reference sequence). This CDR3 has 13 residues. Trimming removed 3 bases from V and 5 bases from J, with 8 bases in between. The CDR3 here is CASSISSHQPQHF. CDR3 DNA, as far as it was read: TGTGCCAGTAGTATTTCCTCCCATCAGCCC.

A note on this clone: The read terminates 3 residues before the CDR3 end, so the remaining end is supplied by the germline J gene. The chain has TRBV7-2 and TRBJ2-1; tentatively, D is TRBD2 (6 bases). CDR1 is SGHTA and CDR2 is FQGNSA in the germline V gene. The V end lost 1 base, the J end lost 8 bases, and 9 bases lay between the germline ends. The CDR3 length is 13 residues. CDR3 DNA (partial): TGTGCCAGCAGCTTAGGGAGGGCCCATGAG. This translates into CASSLGRAHE. The CDR3 in its entirety is CASSLGRAHEQFF.

This clone was counted a few times. Read data end 3 residues before the CDR3 end; the end is taken from the germline J gene. V is TRBV30 and J is TRBJ1-5; D is ambiguous. The CDR3 extends over 14 amino acids. CDR1 and CDR2 from the germline V gene are GTSNPN and SVGIG (reference sequence). Trimming shortened V by 1 base and J by 5 bases, and 12 bases separated the two germline ends. The CDR3 reads CAWSGAAIDQPQHF. The part of the CDR3 DNA that was read is TGTGCCTGGAGTGGGGCAGCTATTGATCAGCCC.